This TCR beta chain was retrieved from a study of CD8 T cells in Susac syndrome. Random hexamers served to reverse transcribe about 0.5 to 1 ug RNA. The CDR3 of TCR beta was amplified by immunoSEQ multiplex PCR across 54 Vbeta and 13 Jbeta. TCRdb re-called the immunoSEQ multiplex PCR reads through MiXCR, storing one row per CDR3 protein. The sample contains 150,000 to 200,000 distinct CDR3 sequences, 92% of which appear only once. CDR1 MNHEY and CDR2 SVGEGT come from the germline V gene. With V trimmed by 6 bases and J by 2 bases, 5 bases remained unmatched. CDR3 size: 14 residues. V is TRBV6-2 or TRBV6-3 and J is TRBJ1-1; TRBD1 aligns across 8 bases. This receptor was obtained from a human donor in good health. The source material was CD4+ T cells from PBMCs. CDR3 sequence reads: CASRTPGGNTEAFF. In nucleotides, the CDR3 is TGTGCCAGCAGGACCCCAGGGGGCAACACTGAAGCTTTCTTT.